This TCR beta chain was obtained from a study of cytomegalovirus exposure and HLA in healthy donors. A remark on this clone: The antigen remains unidentified.

PCR involved 60 Vbeta and 13 Jbeta primers. Profiled with immunoSEQ multiplex PCR; TCRdb holds only in-frame clones, not every one. The sample contains under 200,000 clones, around 80% of which appear only once. V was clipped by 4 bases and J by 3 bases; unmatched bases: 4. The germline gives CDR1 SGHVS, CDR2 FQNEAQ. The CDR3 extends over 15 amino acids. Study results and limitations: Most CMV-associated TCR beta chains appeared HLA-restricted in a later analysis. Later on, an analysis found that several of the most significant clusters appeared to be linked to common viral pathogens, which included parvovirus B19. Some V segments could not be told apart, so they were left out, TRBV6-2 and TRBV6-3 among them.

Sequencing was carried out using PBMCs. The receptor's source is a male donor in good health and CMV-seropositive. This chain links TRBV7-8 with TRBJ2-1; 9 bases map to TRBD2. The CDR3 DNA reads as TGTGCCAGCAGCTATCGACTAGCGGTCTACAATGAGCAGTTCTTC. Amino acids: CASSYRLAVYNEQFF. The complete variable domain, with remaining parts taken from reference TRBV7-8 and TRBJ2-1, reads GAGVSQSPRYKVAKRGQDVALRCDPISGHVSLFWYQQALGQGPEFLTYFQNEAQLDKSGLPSDRFFAERPEGSVSTLKIQRTQQEDSAVYLCASSYRLAVYNEQFFGPGTRLTVL.